The 8 T cell receptor beta chains below come from one sample, sequenced in a study of T cells in Graves' hyperthyroidism and ophthalmopathy. Amplified regions were TCR beta CDR3 sequences from RNA transcripts. TCR CDR3 underwent first-round RT-PCR with the HTBI primer set. One entry per CDR3 protein, called by TCRdb with MiXCR from the multiplex PCR reads. The data contain hundreds of thousands of distinct CDR3 sequences, roughly 15% of them singletons. The sequenced material came from blood. The receptors stem from a woman between 45 and 60 years old with Graves' ophthalmopathy.

This clonotype was detected many times. CDR3 amino acids: CASSFRGGETQYF. CDR3 nucleotide sequence: TGTGCCAGCAGCTTTAGGGGGGGCGAGACCCAGTACTTC. The V and J genes are TRBV7-9 and TRBJ2-5; the D gene is possibly TRBD2 (7 bases). Germline V gene lookup returns CDR1 SEHNR and CDR2 FQNEAQ (reference sequence). Trimming pared 3 bases from V and 5 bases from J, leaving 10 bases between. This CDR3 is 13 amino acids long.

This clonotype was counted ten times or more. The genes are TRBV5-1 and TRBJ2-1; TRBD1 matches at 10 bases. This CDR3 contains 15 residues. The V segment lost 4 bases and the J segment 5 bases; nucleotides outside the gene matches: 6. Per the germline V gene, CDR1 is SGHRS and CDR2 is YFSETQ. The CDR3 spells CASSDTGTGDNEQFF. The CDR3 DNA reads as TGCGCCAGCAGCGACACCGGGACAGGGGACAATGAGCAGTTCTTC. Looking up the rest from reference TRBV5-1 and TRBJ2-1 gives the full variable domain: KAGVTQTPRYLIKTRGQQVTLSCSPISGHRSVSWYQQTPGQGLQFLFEYFSETQRNKGNFPGRFSGRQFSNSRSEMNVSTLELGDSALYLCASSDTGTGDNEQFFGPGTRLTVL.

This clonotype was seen ten or more times. The chain has TRBV10-3 and TRBJ2-5; TRBD1 matches at 9 bases. Germline CDR1 ENHRY, CDR2 SYGVKD. V was clipped by 6 bases and J by 1 base; unmatched bases: 9. The CDR3 runs to 16 residues. The CDR3 protein is CAISTRTGVTQETQYF. CDR3 DNA sequence: TGTGCCATCAGCACGAGGACAGGGGTCACCCAAGAGACCCAGTACTTC.

This clonotype showed up many times. Germline and junction disagree at one end, which may indicate a read error. The rearrangement uses TRBV7-8 and TRBJ2-1; D is ambiguous. CDR1 and CDR2 (germline): SGHVS, FQNEAQ. The CDR3 covers 14 residues. CDR3 in DNA: TGTGCCAGCAGCTTAGGTCCGTCCTACGATGAGCAGTTCTTC. Amino acid sequence: CASSLGPSYDEQFF. Drawing the rest from reference TRBV7-8 and TRBJ2-1, the complete variable domain is GAGVSQSPRYKVAKRGQDVALRCDPISGHVSLFWYQQALGQGPEFLTYFQNEAQLDKSGLPSDRFFAERPEGSVSTLKIQRTQQEDSAVYLCASSLGPSYDEQFFGPGTRLTVL.

The genes are TRBV28 and TRBJ1-2; D is possibly TRBD1 (5 bases). CDR3 length: 13 residues. The ends were cut back, 7 bases at V and 7 bases at J, with 16 bases in the middle. In germline, CDR1 is MDHEN, CDR2 SYDVKM. The CDR3 protein is CASMHQGFGGYTF. CDR3 bases: TGTGCCAGCATGCATCAGGGATTCGGTGGCTACACCTTC.

As for this clonotype: It is likely a read error, because the conserved phenylalanine at the end of the CDR3 is missing. This rearrangement joins TRBV7-9 to TRBJ1-3, with 10 bases fitting TRBD1. Germline V lookup: CDR1 SEHNR, CDR2 FQNEAQ (reference sequence). The CDR3 runs 18 residues. After removal of 1 base from V and 2 bases from J, the junction contained 8 bases not matched to a gene. In DNA, the CDR3 is TGTGCCAGCAGCTTAGGGGACAGGGGTACCGAAACTGGAAACACCATATATTCT. This gives the protein CASSLGDRGTETGNTIYS.

The chain links TRBV19 to TRBJ2-1; 13 positions agree with TRBD2. The germline V gene has CDR1 LNHDA and CDR2 SQIVND (reference sequence). V was clipped by 1 base and J by 0 bases; unmatched bases: 12. The CDR3 contains 21 residues. The CDR3 here is CASSIVKPGLAGRRSYNEQFF. CDR3 nucleotide sequence: TGTGCCAGTAGTATAGTTAAACCGGGACTAGCGGGACGACGCTCCTACAATGAGCAGTTCTTC.

The genes are TRBV20-1 and TRBJ1-5; no reliable D call. The germline CDR1 and CDR2 sequences are DFQATT and SNEGSKA (reference sequence). The CDR3 has 14 amino acids. V was pared by 3 bases and J by 4 bases, with 13 bases between. The CDR3 region is CSASSRAMNQPQHF. CDR3 bases: TGCAGTGCTAGTAGTAGGGCCATGAATCAGCCCCAGCATTTT.